This T cell receptor beta chain originates from a study of T cell responses to AZD1222 COVID-19 vaccine. As for this clone: Its antigen is as yet unknown.

The protocol was immunoSEQ multiplex PCR, while the TCRdb copy is restricted to in-frame clones and leaves out a portion. There are about 130,000 clones in the sample; approximately 94% occur only once, and more than 8.5% lies in the top ten. Study-level findings and limits: Unmutated variant regions are reportedly targeted by nearly half of spike-specific TCRs. Spike-specific TCR breadth and depth went up after people got two AZD1222 doses.

Germline loops: CDR1 SEHNR, CDR2 FQNEAQ (reference sequence). CDR3 size: 15 residues. V was trimmed by 10 bases and J by 4 bases, leaving 21 bases between them. The rearrangement joins TRBV7-9 to TRBJ2-3, with D perhaps TRBD1 or TRBD2 (5 bases each). The specimen comprised peripheral blood, sampled on day 0 of AZD1222 vaccination. This clonotype was obtained from an adult in good health. In nucleotides, the CDR3 is TGTGCCAACTCCCGATGGACGGGGCCGGCAGATACGCAGTATTTT. Amino acid sequence: CANSRWTGPADTQYF.